Following are 27 T cell receptor beta chains from one sample sequenced in a study of technical replicates of blood from a handful of donors. Sequencing used immunoSEQ multiplex PCR; TCRdb keeps in-frame clones, though not all of them. The sample holds tens of thousands of clones; 95% are singletons and the top ten take 0.2% to 0.25%. The sequenced sample was T cells isolated from PBMCs. The receptor set was obtained from a human donor in good health.

The J gene is TRBJ2-1, the V gene TRBV27; 9 nucleotides agree with TRBD2. Looked up from germline, CDR1 is MNHEY and CDR2 is SMNVEV (reference sequence). The length of the CDR3 is 15 residues. V shed 2 bases and J 6 bases; nucleotides not matched to a gene: 5. CDR3 bases: TGTGCCAGCAGTTTAATGGGACTAGCTCCCAATGAGCAGTTCTTC. Translation: CASSLMGLAPNEQFF.

The rearrangement uses TRBV27 and TRBJ1-1, with 7 bases lining up with TRBD1. Germline CDR1 MNHEY, CDR2 SMNVEV (reference sequence). There are 12 residues in the CDR3. V lost 5 bases and J lost 6; bases outside the gene matches: 3. The CDR3 nucleotides are TGTGCCAGCAGTCCGGGGACAGCTGAAGCTTTCTTT. It specifies CASSPGTAEAFF.

V usage is TRBV5-1 and J usage is TRBJ2-7; TRBD1 matches 12 bases. V shed 3 bases, J shed 4 bases, and the junction held 5 bases outside the gene matches. The CDR3 is 15 amino acids. Germline CDR1 and CDR2: SGHRS and YFSETQ. In DNA form, the CDR3 reads TGCGCCAGCAGCTCGGGACAGGGGGCTTGGTACGAGCAGTACTTC. It yields the protein CASSSGQGAWYEQYF. Together with reference TRBV5-1 and TRBJ2-7, the CDR3 gives the full variable domain: KAGVTQTPRYLIKTRGQQVTLSCSPISGHRSVSWYQQTPGQGLQFLFEYFSETQRNKGNFPGRFSGRQFSNSRSEMNVSTLELGDSALYLCASSSGQGAWYEQYFGPGTRLTVT.

This clone has only one observation. The rearrangement links TRBV13 to TRBJ2-2; D perhaps matches TRBD2 (6 bases). The germline gives CDR1 PRHDT, CDR2 FYEKMQ (reference sequence). V dropped 2 bases and J dropped 1 base, with 14 bases sitting between them. The CDR3 runs to 17 residues. The chain's CDR3 is CASSLITSPLNTGELFF. The CDR3 DNA sequence: TGTGCCAGCAGCTTAATCACTAGCCCTTTGAACACCGGGGAGCTGTTTTTT.

The rearrangement uses TRBV19 and TRBJ1-1; D gene unclear. Trimming shortened V by 7 bases and J by 1 base, and 4 bases separated the two germline ends. CDR3 length: 11 amino acids. Germline CDR1 LNHDA, CDR2 SQIVND (reference sequence). CDR3 sequence reads: CASTKNTEAFF. The CDR3 nucleotides read TGTGCCAGTACCAAGAACACTGAAGCTTTCTTT.

The V and J genes are TRBV5-6 and TRBJ2-7; 9 bases are shared with TRBD1. The CDR3 is made up of 16 amino acids. V dropped 0 bases and J dropped 2; count of bases not matched to a gene: 6. Germline CDR1 SGHDT, CDR2 YYEEEE. The CDR3 sequence: CASSLAGQGSTYEQYF. CDR3 coding DNA: TGTGCCAGCAGCTTGGCGGGACAGGGATCTACCTACGAGCAGTACTTC. The variable domain in full, with the rest retrieved from reference TRBV5-6 and TRBJ2-7, is DAGVTQSPTHLIKTRGQQVTLRCSPKSGHDTVSWYQQALGQGPQFIFQYYEEEERQRGNFPDRFSGHQFPNYSSELNVNALLLGDSALYLCASSLAGQGSTYEQYFGPGTRLTVT.

The chain couples TRBV6-6 to TRBJ2-7; 10 nucleotides match TRBD2. V shed 6 bases and J 3 bases; nucleotides not matched to a gene: 8. CDR3 length equals 15 residues. Per the germline V gene, CDR1 is MNHNY and CDR2 is SVGAGI (reference sequence). CDR3 in amino acids: CASSSAGGSLYEQYF. The CDR3 coding sequence is TGTGCCAGCAGCTCAGCGGGAGGGTCCCTCTACGAGCAGTACTTC.

V is TRBV25-1 and J is TRBJ1-1; 8 bases match TRBD1. Germline V lookup: CDR1 MGHDK, CDR2 SYGVNS. Trimming cost V 7 bases and J 2 bases; bases outside gene matches: 9. This CDR3 spans 15 amino acids. The CDR3 region has the DNA TGTGCCAGCAAAGGACAGGGCGTGCGAAACACTGAAGCTTTCTTT. Its translation is CASKGQGVRNTEAFF. Full variable domain (rest looked up from reference TRBV25-1 and TRBJ1-1): EADIYQTPRYLVIGTGKKITLECSQTMGHDKMYWYQQDPGMELHLIHYSYGVNSTEKGDLSSESTVSRIRTEHFPLTLESARPSHTSQYLCASKGQGVRNTEAFFGQGTRLTVV.

The V gene is TRBV6-5, the J gene TRBJ1-5; 7 bases line up with TRBD1. This CDR3 comprises 14 residues. With 5 bases clipped from V and 3 bases from J, the junction kept 4 bases outside the gene matches. Looked up from germline, CDR1 is MNHEY and CDR2 is SVGAGI. The chain's CDR3 is CASSLTGHNQPQHF. The CDR3 DNA follows: TGTGCCAGCAGTCTGACAGGGCACAATCAGCCCCAGCATTTT.

V usage is TRBV27 and J usage is TRBJ2-7; 13 bases align to TRBD2. The CDR3 is 17 residues long. Per the germline V gene, CDR1 is MNHEY and CDR2 is SMNVEV (reference sequence). After removal of 3 bases from V and 6 bases from J, the junction contained 11 bases not matched to a gene. CDR3 loop: CASSFAPSTSGRGEQYF. The CDR3 DNA is TGTGCCAGCAGTTTCGCGCCTTCCACTAGCGGGAGGGGCGAGCAGTACTTC.

This chain joins TRBV7-2 and TRBJ1-2, with unresolved D. Germline V gives CDR1 SGHTA, CDR2 FQGNSA. This CDR3 spans 13 amino acids. V was clipped by 3 bases and J by 7 bases, with 12 bases between them. DNA of the CDR3: TGTGCCAGCAGCTTTGGTAATTCGGGTGGCTACACCTTC. Translated: CASSFGNSGGYTF.

This clone has only one observation. The chain uses TRBV7-3 and TRBJ2-2; TRBD2 agrees at 7 bases. V shed 5 bases and J 5 bases; nucleotides not matched to a gene: 5. The CDR3 is 14 residues long. Germline loops: CDR1 SGHTA, CDR2 FQGTGA. The CDR3 loop reads CASSPGGRTGELFF. As DNA, the CDR3 is TGTGCCAGCAGCCCGGGGGGAAGAACCGGGGAGCTGTTTTTT.

CDR3 sequence: CASITGTGKETQYF. In DNA form, the CDR3 reads TGTGCCAGCATTACCGGGACAGGGAAAGAGACCCAGTACTTC. The chain is built from TRBV25-1 and TRBJ2-5; TRBD1 aligns across 9 bases. Germline CDR1 reads MGHDK; CDR2 reads SYGVNS. V lost 7 bases and J lost 3; bases outside the gene matches: 6. The CDR3 is made up of 14 amino acids.

The chain has TRBV28 and TRBJ2-3, with 13 bases aligning to TRBD2. The junction had 1 base not matched to a gene; V was cut back by 4 bases and J by 3 bases. The germline V gene encodes CDR1 MDHEN and CDR2 SYDVKM. The CDR3 has 15 residues. CDR3 sequence: CASSSLAGGTDTQYF. The CDR3 DNA follows: TGTGCCAGCAGTTCACTAGCGGGAGGGACAGATACGCAGTATTTT.

The chain joins TRBV30 to TRBJ1-2; D possibly corresponds to TRBD1 (5 bases). V lost 0 bases to trimming and J lost 5 bases, with 13 bases between them. CDR1 is GTSNPN, CDR2 SVGIG, per germline (reference sequence). The CDR3 is 14 residues long. CDR3 sequence: CAWSVGPDRYGYTF. The CDR3, as DNA: TGTGCCTGGAGTGTAGGCCCCGACAGATATGGCTACACCTTC.

The chain is built from TRBV11-2 and TRBJ2-2, with 9 bases fitting TRBD2. Germline-derived CDR1 and CDR2 are SGHAT and FQNNGV. With 5 bases clipped from V and 8 bases from J, the junction kept 9 bases outside the gene matches. This CDR3 region has 15 residues. CDR3 nucleotides: TGTGCCAGCAGCCCGGGACTAGCCCGGACAGGGGAGCTGTTTTTT. Residues: CASSPGLARTGELFF.

V gene TRBV9 combines with J gene TRBJ1-1, with D tentatively TRBD1 (5 bases). Trimming stripped 0 bases from V and 0 bases from J, with 15 bases between. The germline gives CDR1 SGDLS, CDR2 YYNGEE. There are 17 residues in the CDR3. The CDR3 protein is CASSVGSGGDVNTEAFF. CDR3 sequence (DNA): TGTGCCAGCAGCGTAGGAAGTGGGGGGGATGTGAACACTGAAGCTTTCTTT.

The chain couples TRBV9 to TRBJ2-1, with TRBD1 as a possible D gene (6 bases). The germline gives CDR1 SGDLS, CDR2 YYNGEE. V was pared by 4 bases and J by 2 bases, with 16 bases between. The CDR3 extends over 16 amino acids. The CDR3 bases are TGTGCCAGCAGCCCCTCCCAGGGGTGGGCCTACAATGAGCAGTTCTTC. Protein product: CASSPSQGWAYNEQFF.

This chain uses TRBV28 with TRBJ1-1; D not resolved. Germline values: CDR1 MDHEN, CDR2 SYDVKM. The CDR3 covers 12 residues. V was shortened by 3 bases and J by 7 bases, with 9 bases between the two germline ends. The CDR3 nucleotides read TGTGCCAGCAGTTTTTCGGGGTATGAAGCTTTCTTT. It yields the protein CASSFSGYEAFF. The complete variable domain, with remaining parts taken from reference TRBV28 and TRBJ1-1, reads DVKVTQSSRYLVKRTGEKVFLECVQDMDHENMFWYRQDPGLGLRLIYFSYDVKMKEKGDIPEGYSVSREKKERFSLILESASTNQTSMYLCASSFSGYEAFFGQGTRLTVV.

The J gene is TRBJ1-5, the V gene TRBV29-1; the match to TRBD1 covers 8 bases. J gave up 6 bases and V 4 bases, and 5 bases lay outside the gene matches. Germline V gene sequence: CDR1 SQVTM, CDR2 ANQGSEA. The length of the CDR3 is 13 residues. The CDR3 loop is CSVVQGVGQPQHF. Here the CDR3 DNA reads TGCAGCGTTGTACAGGGGGTTGGTCAGCCCCAGCATTTT.

The chain combines TRBV5-1 with TRBJ2-1; possible D gene TRBD1, 5 bases. Germline V CDR1 and CDR2: SGHRS, YFSETQ. V gave up 0 bases and J gave up 6 bases, with 16 bases separating them. The CDR3 has 16 amino acids. The CDR3: CASSLEVSQGPNEQFF. CDR3 sequence (DNA): TGCGCCAGCAGCTTGGAAGTATCTCAGGGCCCCAATGAGCAGTTCTTC.

CDR3 loop: CASSDGTAGYEQYF. In DNA form, the CDR3 reads TGTGCCAGCAGTGACGGGACAGCTGGGTACGAGCAGTACTTC. The chain combines TRBV27 with TRBJ2-7; 7 nucleotides line up with TRBD1. The CDR3 is 14 residues long. V gave up 5 bases and J gave up 4 bases; unmatched junction bases: 8. Looked up from germline, CDR1 is MNHEY and CDR2 is SMNVEV (reference sequence).

The chain is built from TRBV11-2 and TRBJ2-1; D is ambiguous. CDR1 SGHAT and CDR2 FQNNGV come from the germline V gene. The CDR3 has 16 residues. The V end lost 2 bases, the J end lost 0 bases, and 11 bases lay between the germline ends. The DNA of the CDR3 is TGTGCCAGCAGCTTACCGGCGGCGAGCTCCTACAATGAGCAGTTCTTC. This gives the protein CASSLPAASSYNEQFF. Complete variable domain (other parts from reference TRBV11-2 and TRBJ2-1): EAGVAQSPRYKIIEKRQSVAFWCNPISGHATLYWYQQILGQGPKLLIQFQNNGVVDDSQLPKDRFSAERLKGVDSTLKIQPAKLEDSAVYLCASSLPAASSYNEQFFGPGTRLTVL.

Here the CDR3 DNA reads TGCGCCAGCAGCCAAGGGGACAAAGTCGAGCAGTACTTC. Its protein product is CASSQGDKVEQYF. This chain uses TRBV4-1 with TRBJ2-7; perhaps TRBD1 as D (6 bases). Germline loops: CDR1 MGHRA, CDR2 YSYEKL. The V gene lost 1 base and the J gene lost 6 bases, with 10 bases spanning the gap. This CDR3 is 13 amino acids long.

The chain's CDR3 is CASSPGGGAYEQYF. The DNA of the CDR3 is TGTGCCAGCAGCCCAGGTGGAGGCGCCTACGAGCAGTACTTC. The chain couples TRBV7-2 to TRBJ2-7; TRBD2 is a possible D gene (5 bases). CDR3 length equals 14 residues. The V gene's germline CDR1 is SGHTA and CDR2 FQGNSA. V gave up 5 bases and J gave up 2 bases, with 13 bases separating them.

The chain couples TRBV4-1 to TRBJ2-2, with D perhaps TRBD1 (6 bases). Germline CDR1 reads MGHRA; CDR2 reads YSYEKL. Trimming took 4 bases from V and 0 from J, leaving 18 bases between them. CDR3 size: 18 residues. Written as DNA, the CDR3 is TGCGCCAGCAGCCGGGACCCCGGACAGTACCCGAACACCGGGGAGCTGTTTTTT. Protein: CASSRDPGQYPNTGELFF.

This sequence joins TRBV28 and TRBJ2-5; TRBD2 matches at 9 bases. The CDR3 has 14 amino acids. CDR1 is MDHEN and CDR2 is SYDVKM in the germline V gene. V lost 6 bases to trimming and J lost 4 bases; unmatched junction nucleotides: 6. Here the CDR3 DNA reads TGTGCCAGCAGAAATCCGGGACTAGCAGAGACCCAGTACTTC. Its translation is CASRNPGLAETQYF.